This passage covers 16 T cell receptor beta chains from one sample sequenced in a study of control samples from healthy donors and cancer patients. Libraries were prepared by immunoSEQ multiplex PCR; TCRdb keeps only in-frame clonotypes and omits some of them. The sample holds roughly 400,000 clones, around 90% seen once. Sequences were obtained from PBMCs. The receptor source for this set is a man in his forties with head and neck cancer.

In regard to this clone: Other DNA sequences within the sample encode an identical CDR3. V and J are TRBV9 and TRBJ1-1; no clear D. The germline gives CDR1 SGDLS, CDR2 YYNGEE. The CDR3 extends over 14 amino acids. V lost 3 bases and J lost 1, with 10 bases in between. The CDR3 DNA is TGTGCCAGCAGCGCCCCGACGGGGAACACTGAAGCTTTCTTT. Protein: CASSAPTGNTEAFF. The complete variable domain, with remaining parts taken from reference TRBV9 and TRBJ1-1, reads DSGVTQTPKHLITATGQRVTLRCSPRSGDLSVYWYQQSLDQGLQFLIQYYNGEERAKGNILERFSAQQFPDLHSELNLSSLELGDSALYFCASSAPTGNTEAFFGQGTRLTVV.

This chain connects TRBV14 to TRBJ2-3; TRBD2 is a possible D gene (6 bases). The germline V and J ends were trimmed by 0 bases and 3 bases, with 10 bases remaining between them. The CDR3 consists of 15 residues. Germline-derived CDR1 and CDR2 are SGHDN and FVKESK. The CDR3 protein is CASSQELGRTDTQYF. The DNA of the CDR3 is TGTGCCAGCAGCCAAGAATTAGGGAGGACAGATACGCAGTATTTT. Full variable domain (remainder filled in from reference TRBV14 and TRBJ2-3): EAGVTQFPSHSVIEKGQTVTLRCDPISGHDNLYWYRRVMGKEIKFLLHFVKESKQDESGMPNNRFLAERTGGTYSTLKVQPAELEDSGVYFCASSQELGRTDTQYFGPGTRLTVL.

This sequence joins TRBV14 and TRBJ2-3; 8 bases align to TRBD1. The CDR3 sequence is 15 residues long. Germline CDR1 and CDR2: SGHDN and FVKESK. After removal of 4 bases from V and 4 bases from J, the junction contained 7 bases not matched to a gene. The chain's CDR3 is CASSLGQGGADTQYF. The CDR3 DNA is TGTGCCAGCAGCCTCGGACAGGGTGGCGCAGATACGCAGTATTTT.

The rearrangement joins TRBV27 to TRBJ1-5; perhaps TRBD1 as D (5 bases). The CDR3 spans 14 residues. The ends were cut back, 5 bases at V and 5 bases at J, with 13 bases in the middle. Germline values: CDR1 MNHEY, CDR2 SMNVEV (reference sequence). The CDR3 bases are TGTGCCAGCAGTCAAGATGGGGGTTATCAGCCCCAGCATTTT. Translation gives CASSQDGGYQPQHF.

The rearrangement uses TRBV28 and TRBJ2-7; TRBD2 aligns across 11 bases. The CDR3 totals 13 residues. V gave up 9 bases and J gave up 3 bases; unmatched junction bases: 4. In germline, CDR1 is MDHEN, CDR2 SYDVKM. CDR3 amino acids: CASMTSGDYEQYF. CDR3 bases: TGTGCCAGTATGACTAGCGGGGACTACGAGCAGTACTTC.

The chain employs TRBV5-6 and TRBJ1-2; no clear D. Germline V lookup: CDR1 SGHDT, CDR2 YYEEEE. The CDR3 length is 14 residues. Between the trimmed V and J ends, which lost 0 bases and 4 bases, there was a span of 10 bases. The DNA of the CDR3 is TGTGCCAGCAGCTTGGGAGTGATGTCCTATGGCTACACCTTC. As protein: CASSLGVMSYGYTF.

The chain carries TRBV7-3 and TRBJ2-5, with 8 bases fitting TRBD1. The germline gives CDR1 SGHTA, CDR2 FQGTGA. Trimming removed 5 bases from V and 2 bases from J; junction bases left unmatched: 4. The CDR3 totals 14 residues. The CDR3 DNA follows: TGTGCCAGCAGCGCGAACAGGGGGCAAGAGACCCAGTACTTC. Its translation is CASSANRGQETQYF. Full variable domain (remainder filled in from reference TRBV7-3 and TRBJ2-5): GAGVSQTPSNKVTEKGKYVELRCDPISGHTALYWYRQSLGQGPEFLIYFQGTGAADDSGLPNDRFFAVRPEGSVSTLKIQRTERGDSAVYLCASSANRGQETQYFGPGTRLLVL.

The V and J genes are TRBV9 and TRBJ2-4, with TRBD1 matching 12 bases. J was trimmed by 0 bases and V by 3 bases; bases with no gene match: 1. Germline V lookup: CDR1 SGDLS, CDR2 YYNGEE. The length of the CDR3 is 16 residues. The CDR3 DNA reads TGTGCCAGCAGCGGGGGACAGGGGGCAGCCAAAAACATTCAGTACTTC. Translated, it gives CASSGGQGAAKNIQYF.

CDR3 sequence reads: CATSDPGGPEGETQYF. The CDR3, as DNA: TGTGCCACCAGTGACCCAGGGGGCCCCGAGGGAGAGACCCAGTACTTC. The chain recombines TRBV24-1 with TRBJ2-5, with 8 bases that match TRBD1. Trimming took 4 bases from V and 4 from J; bases not matched to a gene: 10. The CDR3 totals 16 residues. Per germline, CDR1 KGHDR and CDR2 SFDVKD.

J is TRBJ1-3 and V is TRBV28; D not resolved. From germline, CDR1 is MDHEN and CDR2 SYDVKM. The CDR3 consists of 16 residues. V was trimmed by 2 bases and J by 0 bases, leaving 11 bases between them. The CDR3, as DNA: TGTGCCAGCAGTTTAACGCCCAGAATCTCTGGAAACACCATATATTTT. Protein: CASSLTPRISGNTIYF.

This clone was recorded only once. The chain joins TRBV29-1 to TRBJ1-2; D unclear. The germline gives CDR1 SQVTM, CDR2 ANQGSEA. The ends were cut back, 0 bases at V and 0 bases at J, with 11 bases in the middle. This CDR3 spans 15 amino acids. The CDR3 is CSVEDRRQTNYGYTF. The CDR3 nucleotides are TGCAGCGTTGAAGATCGGCGGCAAACTAACTATGGCTACACCTTC. The variable domain in full, with the rest retrieved from reference TRBV29-1 and TRBJ1-2, is SAVISQKPSRDICQRGTSLTIQCQVDSQVTMMFWYRQQPGQSLTLIATANQGSEATYESGFVIDKFPISRPNLTFSTLTVSNMSPEDSSIYLCSVEDRRQTNYGYTFGSGTRLTVV.

This rearrangement joins TRBV9 to TRBJ1-1, with D uncertain. The CDR3 extends over 14 amino acids. Trimming removed 3 bases from V and 3 bases from J, with 12 bases in between. The V gene's germline CDR1 is SGDLS and CDR2 YYNGEE. CDR3 amino acids: CASSEGGGYTEAFF. The CDR3, as DNA: TGTGCCAGCAGCGAGGGTGGAGGGTACACTGAAGCTTTCTTT.

This chain uses TRBV11-2 with TRBJ2-5; 8 bases align to TRBD2. J was trimmed by 1 base and V by 2 bases; bases with no gene match: 3. This CDR3 spans 15 amino acids. Germline V CDR1 and CDR2: SGHAT, FQNNGV. CDR3 DNA: TGTGCCAGCAGCTTACGCGGGGGGATCCAAGAGACCCAGTACTTC. Translated, it gives CASSLRGGIQETQYF. Full variable domain (missing parts from reference TRBV11-2 and TRBJ2-5): EAGVAQSPRYKIIEKRQSVAFWCNPISGHATLYWYQQILGQGPKLLIQFQNNGVVDDSQLPKDRFSAERLKGVDSTLKIQPAKLEDSAVYLCASSLRGGIQETQYFGPGTRLLVL.

This chain links TRBV19 with TRBJ1-1; D gene unclear. The CDR3 is 15 residues long. V lost 6 bases and J lost 6, with 20 bases in between. Germline V gene sequence: CDR1 LNHDA, CDR2 SQIVND (reference sequence). The CDR3 is CASRTVGFRVAEAFF. DNA of the CDR3: TGTGCCAGTAGGACGGTCGGGTTCCGGGTAGCTGAAGCTTTCTTT.

CDR3 in DNA: TGTGCCAGCTCACCACCGGTGGGCTCCTACAATGAGCAGTTCTTC. It specifies CASSPPVGSYNEQFF. The rearrangement joins TRBV18 to TRBJ2-1; D is unclear. This CDR3 contains 15 residues. Per germline, CDR1 KGHSH and CDR2 LQKENI. With 0 bases removed from V and 0 bases from J, the gap between germline ends came to 6 bases.

This clone came up a few times. The chain has TRBV19 and TRBJ1-5, with D uncertain. CDR3 length: 12 amino acids. V gave up 6 bases and J gave up 3 bases, with 6 bases separating them. Germline V lookup: CDR1 LNHDA, CDR2 SQIVND (reference sequence). In DNA form, the CDR3 reads TGTGCCAGTAGATGGACCAATCAGCCCCAGCATTTT. Translated: CASRWTNQPQHF.